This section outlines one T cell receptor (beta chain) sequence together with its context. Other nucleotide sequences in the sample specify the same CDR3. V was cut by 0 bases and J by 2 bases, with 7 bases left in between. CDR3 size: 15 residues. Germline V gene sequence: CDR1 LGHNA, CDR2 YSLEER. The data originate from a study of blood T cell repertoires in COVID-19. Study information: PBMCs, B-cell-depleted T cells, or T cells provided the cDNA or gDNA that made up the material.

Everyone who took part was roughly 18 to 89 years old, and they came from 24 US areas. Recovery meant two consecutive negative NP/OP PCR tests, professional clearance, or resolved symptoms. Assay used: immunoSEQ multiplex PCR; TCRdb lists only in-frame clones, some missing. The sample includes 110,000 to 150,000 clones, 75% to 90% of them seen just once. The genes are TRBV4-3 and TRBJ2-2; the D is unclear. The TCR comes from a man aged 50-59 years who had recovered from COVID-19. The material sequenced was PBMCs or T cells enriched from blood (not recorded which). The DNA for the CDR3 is TGCGCCAGCAGCCAAGATAGAGCAAACACCGGGGAGCTGTTTTTT. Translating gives CASSQDRANTGELFF.